This is a list of T cell receptor beta chains from one sample in a study of cytomegalovirus exposure and HLA in healthy donors. Sequencing used immunoSEQ multiplex PCR; TCRdb keeps in-frame clones, though not all of them. The table shows some 150,000 clones, with 80% occurring only once. Material: PBMCs. These receptors originate from a man younger than 40 in good health and CMV-seropositive. Each CDR3 is given without its conserved first and last residue. Size values are once, few and many counts, or a class for expanded clones, and some rows have none.

size,V,CDR3
few,TRBV25-1,ASSETRATYEQY
few,TRBV6-5,ASSPGDGLNTEAF
-,TRBV27,ASSLVGEGGDEQY
-,TRBV27,ASRRISMNTEAF
-,TRBV5-1,ASSLEGLAGGYEQY
-,TRBV28,ASRLGTGGEQY
-,TRBV9,ASSALREHSTDTQY
-,TRBV28,AGSTGSYEQY
-,TRBV6-6,ASSRPRDGGTDTQY
-,TRBV10-1,ASTPGLAGHEQY
-,TRBV10-3,AICDSNSYNEQF
-,TRBV7-2,ASSLTLPAQETQY
few,TRBV7-3,ASSSYPNYEQY
-,TRBV7-2,ASSLSRNEQF
-,TRBV2,ASRPWGEEVGYT
-,TRBV9,ASSVDGREHGELF
-,TRBV29-1,SVSGTQVNEQF
-,TRBV28,ASSQVNYGYT
few,TRBV9,ASSARTGAAF
-,TRBV25-1,ASSELKPGQTMGYT
-,TRBV29-1,SHSKGEVNTEAF
-,TRBV14,ASSHLGELRRGEQF
-,TRBV7-9,ASSFVSASYNEQF
few,TRBV5-1,ASSLGGGRVGNEQF
-,TRBV27,ASSLSGGRDRF
-,TRBV15,ATSRDLGLGAGYT
once,TRBV2,ASSVQGSINEQY
-,TRBV5-8,ASSPPGTGLGGYT
many,TRBV7-9,ASSPSEGRVETQY
-,TRBV18,ASSPRANTEAF
-,TRBV2,ASHRDRGVTGNTIY
-,TRBV9,ASSVLKRRETYNEQF
-,TRBV5-1,ASSLVAGQGGQQY
-,TRBV5-6,ASSYGTSGSNEQF
-,TRBV4-1,ASSPGAGLETQY
once,TRBV6-5,ASSDQGTAYEQY
-,TRBV28,ASRGNRDSGNTIY
-,TRBV27,ASGSPIRDTQY
once,TRBV28,ASSQDRGKVGNEKLF
-,TRBV5-1,ASSPQGQAATGELF
-,TRBV7-2,ASSLTPGQGGYGYT
-,TRBV13,ASSFLGGSAWGELF
-,TRBV11-3,ASSTVESGSFYTGELF
few,TRBV29-1,SVDQTGSANTEAF
once,TRBV19,ASSIQGSSVDEQF
few,TRBV7-8,ASSLTTGTDTQY
-,TRBV5-1,ASSAVMNTGELF
few,TRBV28,ASSFPAGGADTQY
-,TRBV11-3,ASSSQDRVGTGELF
-,TRBV6-4,ASSPGQGNPGELF
-,TRBV7-2,ASSPRGVAGGNTGELF
-,TRBV5-4,ASSWTGGDQF
once,TRBV29-1,SDSRAGIADTQY
-,TRBV11-2,ASSLGPGNPTNEQY
-,TRBV15,ATSRGPNEKLF
-,TRBV7-9,ASSMGLGPSMQY
-,TRBV7-9,AGETGGWETQY